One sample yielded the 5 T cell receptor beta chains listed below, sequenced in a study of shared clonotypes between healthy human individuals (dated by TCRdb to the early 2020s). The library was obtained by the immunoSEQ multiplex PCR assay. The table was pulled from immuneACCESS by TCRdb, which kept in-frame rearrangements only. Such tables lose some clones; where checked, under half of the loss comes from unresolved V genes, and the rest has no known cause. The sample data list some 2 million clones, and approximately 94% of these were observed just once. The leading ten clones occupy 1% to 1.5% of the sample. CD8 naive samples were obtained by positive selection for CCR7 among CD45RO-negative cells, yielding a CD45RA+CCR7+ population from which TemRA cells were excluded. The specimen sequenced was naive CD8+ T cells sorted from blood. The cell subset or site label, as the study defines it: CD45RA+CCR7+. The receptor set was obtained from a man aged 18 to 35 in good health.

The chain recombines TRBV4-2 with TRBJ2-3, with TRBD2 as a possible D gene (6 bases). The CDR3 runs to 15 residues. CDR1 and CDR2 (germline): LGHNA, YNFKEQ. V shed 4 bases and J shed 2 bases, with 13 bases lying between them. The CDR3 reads CASSLRLESTDTQYF. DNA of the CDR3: TGTGCCAGCAGCCTCAGACTAGAGTCCACAGATACGCAGTATTTT.

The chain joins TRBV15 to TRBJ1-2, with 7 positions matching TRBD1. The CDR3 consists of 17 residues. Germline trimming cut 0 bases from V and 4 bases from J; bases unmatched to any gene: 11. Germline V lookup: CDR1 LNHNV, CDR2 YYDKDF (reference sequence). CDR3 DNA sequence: TGTGCCACCAGCAGAGATCGGGGGAAAGGGGGCGGCTATGGCTACACCTTC. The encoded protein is CATSRDRGKGGGYGYTF.

The CDR3 reads CASSPGTGRDTEAFF. CDR3 sequence (DNA): TGTGCCAGTAGTCCGGGGACAGGAAGGGACACTGAAGCTTTCTTT. The chain recombines TRBV19 with TRBJ1-1; 8 bases line up with TRBD1. CDR3 length equals 15 residues. CDR1 is LNHDA, CDR2 SQIVND, per germline (reference sequence). V was pared by 5 bases and J by 3 bases, with 8 bases of the junction left unmatched.

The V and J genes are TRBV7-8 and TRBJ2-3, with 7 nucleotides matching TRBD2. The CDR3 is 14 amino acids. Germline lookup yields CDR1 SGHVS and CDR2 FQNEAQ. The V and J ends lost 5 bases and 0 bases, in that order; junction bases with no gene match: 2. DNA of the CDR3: TGTGCCAGCAGCGCGCGGGGGAGCACAGATACGCAGTATTTT. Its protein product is CASSARGSTDTQYF.

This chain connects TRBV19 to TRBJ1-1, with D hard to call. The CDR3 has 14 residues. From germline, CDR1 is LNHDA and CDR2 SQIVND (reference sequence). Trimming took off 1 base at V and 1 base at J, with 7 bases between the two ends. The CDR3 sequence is CASSIVQTNTEAFF. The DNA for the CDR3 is TGTGCCAGTAGTATAGTCCAGACGAACACTGAAGCTTTCTTT.